The clone carrying this TCR beta chain was seen ten or more times. No antigen is known for it. These data come from a study of identical twins. Study observations and caveats: Conclusions leaned on cross-sectional statistical analysis and did not track the same donors over time.

Deletions cut 5 bases from V and 5 bases from J, with 15 bases between. The CDR3 has 14 residues. Per germline, CDR1 MNHEY and CDR2 SMNVEV (reference sequence). TCRdb analysed the 5' RACE reads with MiXCR anew, one entry per CDR3 protein. The profile shows 250,000 or so distinct CDR3 sequences, 6.5% to 9% of them singletons. The sample also formed part of further work on yellow fever vaccine responses in identical twins.

Sequencing was performed on CD8+ T cells sorted from blood. The source of this sequence is a woman under 30 in good health. The chain recombines TRBV27 with TRBJ1-1, with D perhaps TRBD1 (6 bases). The chain's CDR3 is CASSEGPRGTEAFF. The CDR3 nucleotides read TGTGCCAGCAGTGAGGGCCCAAGGGGGACTGAAGCTTTCTTT.